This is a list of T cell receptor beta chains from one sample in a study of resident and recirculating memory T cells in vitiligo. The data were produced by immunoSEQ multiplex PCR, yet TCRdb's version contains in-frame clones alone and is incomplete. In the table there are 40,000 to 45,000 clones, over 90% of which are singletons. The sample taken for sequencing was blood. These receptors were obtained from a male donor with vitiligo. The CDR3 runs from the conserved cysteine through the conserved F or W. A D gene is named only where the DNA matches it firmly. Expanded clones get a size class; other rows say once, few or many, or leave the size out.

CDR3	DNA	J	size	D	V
CASSRYRGGGICF	TGCGCCAGCAGTCGATATCGGGGGGGCGGCATTTGTTTC	TRBJ1-2	NA	NA	TRBV23-1
CASTHPTGGGNYGYTF	TGTGCCAGTACCCACCCGACAGGGGGTGGTAACTATGGCTACACCTTC	TRBJ1-2	NA	TRBD1	TRBV19
CASSLKQNSYEQYF	TGTGCCAGCAGCTTGAAACAGAACTCCTACGAGCAGTACTTC	TRBJ2-7	NA	NA	TRBV5-4
CASSQEGVVVRPIYF	TGTGCCAGCAGCCAAGAAGGGGTCGTCGTGAGGCCCATATATTTT	TRBJ1-3	NA	NA	TRBV14
CASSHRAANEQYF	TGTGCCAGCAGCCACAGGGCTGCAAACGAGCAGTACTTC	TRBJ2-7	NA	NA	TRBV27
CAGEGVPYNEQFF	TGTGCCGGAGAGGGGGTCCCCTACAATGAGCAGTTCTTC	TRBJ2-1	NA	NA	TRBV30
CASRRDSSYEQYF	TGCGCCAGCCGGCGGGACAGCTCCTACGAGCAGTACTTC	TRBJ2-7	NA	NA	TRBV5-1
CASSLSPVPAEAFF	TGCGCCAGCAGCTTGTCCCCGGTACCGGCTGAAGCTTTCTTT	TRBJ1-1	NA	NA	TRBV5-1
CAWESRGWGTEAFF	TGTGCCTGGGAATCAAGGGGTTGGGGCACTGAAGCTTTCTTT	TRBJ1-1	few	NA	TRBV30
CASSVSQDYYNEQFF	TGTGCCAGCAGCGTATCTCAGGACTACTACAATGAGCAGTTCTTC	TRBJ2-1	NA	NA	TRBV9
CASSLESSLGAQYF	TGTGCCAGCAGCTTAGAAAGCAGCCTAGGGGCCCAGTACTTC	TRBJ2-5	NA	NA	TRBV13
CASSWTRGSEKLFF	TGCGCCAGCAGCTGGACAAGGGGGAGTGAAAAACTGTTTTTT	TRBJ1-4	NA	NA	TRBV5-1
CSVVGGLRVYNEQFF	TGCAGCGTTGTTGGGGGACTTAGGGTATACAATGAGCAGTTCTTC	TRBJ2-1	once	NA	TRBV29-1
CASSLAPGLAGTDTQYF	TGCGCCAGCAGCTTGGCGCCGGGACTAGCGGGTACAGATACGCAGTATTTT	TRBJ2-3	NA	TRBD2	TRBV5-1
CASSYGGAEAFF	TGTGCCAGCAGTTACGGGGGGGCAGAAGCTTTCTTT	TRBJ1-1	once	NA	TRBV6-5
CASEGTGVQPQHF	TGTGCTAGTGAAGGGACAGGCGTTCAGCCCCAGCATTTT	TRBJ1-5	NA	TRBD1	TRBV12-5
CASSRIDSPYNEQFF	TGTGCCAGCAGCCGAATCGACAGTCCCTACAATGAGCAGTTCTTC	TRBJ2-1	NA	NA	TRBV7-2
CASSDPGGGSPLHF	TGTGCCAGCAGTGACCCAGGGGGCGGGTCACCCCTCCACTTT	TRBJ1-6	NA	TRBD1	TRBV6-1
CASSPGTGDGYTF	TGCGCCAGCAGCCCCGGGACAGGGGACGGCTACACCTTC	TRBJ1-2	once	TRBD1	TRBV5-1
CASSSTGTGRSNEQFF	TGTGCCAGCAGCTCAACCGGGACAGGGAGATCCAATGAGCAGTTCTTC	TRBJ2-1	NA	TRBD1	TRBV11-2
CASSIGLARTDTQYF	TGTGCCAGTAGTATTGGACTAGCCCGGACAGATACGCAGTATTTT	TRBJ2-3	NA	TRBD2	TRBV19
CASSKTLGETQYF	TGTGCCAGCTCAAAGACTTTAGGGGAAACGCAGTATTTT	TRBJ2-3	NA	NA	TRBV18
CASSQNTGANVLTF	TGTGCCAGCAGTCAGAACACTGGGGCCAACGTCCTGACTTTC	TRBJ2-6	NA	NA	TRBV6-1
CASSPVQGPPNYGYTF	TGTGCCAGCAGCCCGGTACAGGGTCCACCTAACTATGGCTACACCTTC	TRBJ1-2	NA	NA	TRBV7-9
CASSLTSSVETQYF	TGTGCCAGCAGCTTAACTAGCTCGGTGGAGACCCAGTACTTC	TRBJ2-5	NA	NA	TRBV7-2
CASRYKGQDLYEQYF	TGTGCAAGTCGCTACAAGGGACAGGACCTCTACGAGCAGTACTTC	TRBJ2-7	NA	NA	TRBV12-2
CAGSGTAATNEKLFF	TGTGCCGGTTCCGGGACAGCAGCAACTAATGAAAAACTGTTTTTT	TRBJ1-4	NA	TRBD1	TRBV7-9
CASSHNYEQYF	TGTGCCAGCAGTCACAACTACGAGCAGTACTTC	TRBJ2-7	NA	NA	TRBV14
CASSGTGTGNTEAFF	TGTGCCAGCTCAGGAACCGGGACAGGGAACACTGAAGCTTTCTTT	TRBJ1-1	NA	TRBD1	TRBV18
CASGAPVAFF	TGTGCCAGCGGGGCGCCGGTAGCTTTCTTT	TRBJ1-1	once	NA	TRBV2
CAISEAGQLYEQYF	TGTGCCATCAGTGAGGCGGGACAGCTTTACGAGCAGTACTTC	TRBJ2-7	NA	NA	TRBV10-3
CASSLARRGGINIQYF	TGTGCCAGCAGCTTAGCGCGGCGGGGGGGCATAAACATTCAGTACTTC	TRBJ2-4	NA	TRBD2	TRBV7-9
CASSVDSFLAGGHVSTDTQYF	TGTGCCAGCAGCGTAGACTCATTCTTAGCGGGGGGCCACGTCAGCACAGATACGCAGTATTTT	TRBJ2-3	NA	TRBD2	TRBV9
CASSMQGNTEAFF	TGTGCCAGTAGTATGCAGGGGAACACTGAAGCTTTCTTT	TRBJ1-1	NA	NA	TRBV19
CASSFAGGIGTEAFF	TGTGCCAGCAGCTTTGCAGGGGGTATTGGCACTGAAGCTTTCTTT	TRBJ1-1	NA	TRBD1	TRBV5-4
CASARGWGSVYTEAFF	TGCGCCAGCGCCAGGGGGTGGGGATCCGTGTACACTGAAGCTTTCTTT	TRBJ1-1	NA	TRBD1	TRBV5-1
CASRTGWDTGELFF	TGTGCCAGCCGGACAGGGTGGGACACCGGGGAGCTGTTTTTT	TRBJ2-2	NA	TRBD1	TRBV6-5
CASRMSGGFYEQYF	TGTGCCAGCAGAATGAGCGGAGGGTTTTACGAGCAGTACTTC	TRBJ2-7	NA	NA	TRBV27
CASSDEGLAVTDTQYF	TGTGCCAGCAGTGACGAAGGGCTAGCGGTGACAGATACGCAGTATTTT	TRBJ2-3	NA	TRBD2	TRBV2
CASSQDRDWRGTGELFF	TGTGCCAGCAGCCAAGATCGAGACTGGCGTGGTACCGGGGAGCTGTTTTTT	TRBJ2-2	NA	NA	TRBV4-2
CASSLGLAGDEQFF	TGTGCCAGCAGTTTGGGGCTAGCGGGGGATGAGCAGTTCTTC	TRBJ2-1	NA	TRBD2	TRBV27
CASSQGLQRGDNEQFF	TGCGCCAGCAGCCAAGGGCTTCAGCGGGGGGACAATGAGCAGTTCTTC	TRBJ2-1	NA	TRBD2	TRBV4-3
CASSLALRGGYTF	TGTGCCAGCAGCTTAGCGCTCAGGGGTGGCTACACCTTC	TRBJ1-2	few	NA	TRBV7-2
CASSLGAAGANVLTF	TGTGCCAGCAGCTTGGGAGCCGCGGGGGCCAACGTCCTGACTTTC	TRBJ2-6	NA	NA	TRBV11-1
CASSYGQGGTDTQYF	TGTGCCAGCAGCTATGGTCAGGGGGGCACAGATACGCAGTATTTT	TRBJ2-3	NA	TRBD1	TRBV7-3
CASSAGEYNEQFF	TGTGCCAGCAGCGCGGGCGAATACAATGAGCAGTTCTTC	TRBJ2-1	NA	NA	TRBV6-4
CASRPGGVYEQYF	TGTGCCAGCAGGCCCGGAGGGGTCTACGAGCAGTACTTC	TRBJ2-7	NA	NA	TRBV28